The 27 T cell receptor beta chains reported below all come from one sample, sequenced in a study of blood T cell repertoires in COVID-19. Sequencing used immunoSEQ multiplex PCR; TCRdb keeps in-frame clones, though not all of them. There are roughly 130,000 clones in the sample; more than 80% occur only once, and 12% lies in the top ten. Sequencing input: peripheral blood. The receptors were sampled from a woman aged 60-70 years with acute or convalescent COVID-19.

The V gene is TRBV18, the J gene TRBJ2-5; D call uncertain. Trimming stripped 1 base from V and 2 bases from J, with 5 bases between. Looked up from germline, CDR1 is KGHSH and CDR2 is LQKENI. CDR3 size: 13 residues. The CDR3 is CASSPRAQETQYF. DNA for the CDR3: TGTGCCAGCTCACCACGGGCACAAGAGACCCAGTACTTC.

The J gene is TRBJ1-1, the V gene TRBV3-1 (or the pseudogene TRBV3-2); TRBD1 might be the D (6 bases). The CDR3 has 15 residues. The V gene's germline CDR1 is LGHDT and CDR2 YNNKEL (reference sequence). With 3 bases removed from V and 6 bases from J, the gap between germline ends came to 17 bases. CDR3 sequence reads: CASSHEDRPYPEAFF. CDR3 in DNA: TGTGCCAGCAGCCACGAAGACAGGCCCTACCCTGAAGCTTTCTTT.

This clone was seen more than once but under ten times. This chain uses TRBV9 with TRBJ1-1, with D hard to call. Germline-derived CDR1 and CDR2 are SGDLS and YYNGEE. V was trimmed by 0 bases and J by 7 bases, leaving 10 bases between them. The CDR3 is made up of 13 amino acids. CDR3: CASSVEEYSEAFF. The CDR3 DNA follows: TGTGCCAGCAGCGTAGAAGAGTACAGTGAAGCTTTCTTT. Based on the CDR3 plus reference TRBV9 and TRBJ1-1, the full variable domain is DSGVTQTPKHLITATGQRVTLRCSPRSGDLSVYWYQQSLDQGLQFLIQYYNGEERAKGNILERFSAQQFPDLHSELNLSSLELGDSALYFCASSVEEYSEAFFGQGTRLTVV.

J is TRBJ1-5 and V is TRBV30; a weak D match, TRBD1 (6 bases). The CDR3 sequence is 13 residues long. Germline assignment: CDR1 GTSNPN and CDR2 SVGIG (reference sequence). V was cut by 2 bases and J by 4 bases, with 9 bases left in between. The DNA of the CDR3 is TGTGCCTGGAGTACAGGGTTTAATCAGCCCCAGCATTTT. Translation: CAWSTGFNQPQHF.

V usage is TRBV25-1 and J usage is TRBJ2-3, with TRBD1 matching over 7 bases. The CDR3 has 18 residues. Germline CDR1 MGHDK, CDR2 SYGVNS. After removal of 3 bases from V and 2 bases from J, the junction contained 14 bases not matched to a gene. The CDR3 DNA reads TGTGCCAGCAGTGAGTTAATTTTACAGGGGACATTCACAGATACGCAGTATTTT. It specifies CASSELILQGTFTDTQYF.

In the case of this clone: The sample contains more than one DNA sequence encoding this CDR3. DNA of the CDR3: TGTGCCAGCAGTGAGGGGGGGGCAGGCAACTATGGCTACACCTTC. The encoded protein is CASSEGGAGNYGYTF. V is TRBV6-1 and J is TRBJ1-2; the D gene is possibly TRBD1 (6 bases). Trimming took 3 bases from V and 2 from J, leaving 13 bases between them. The germline V gene encodes CDR1 MNHNS and CDR2 SASEGT. This CDR3 region has 15 residues.

V and J are TRBV3-1 (or the pseudogene TRBV3-2) and TRBJ1-3, with 10 bases identical to TRBD1. This CDR3 is built from 16 residues. V dropped 2 bases and J dropped 2; count of bases not matched to a gene: 3. CDR1 and CDR2 from the germline V gene are LGHDT and YNNKEL (reference sequence). DNA for the CDR3: TGTGCCAGCAGCCAATATGGACAGGGGGCTGGAAACACCATATATTTT. Its protein product is CASSQYGQGAGNTIYF.

This sequence joins TRBV6-5 and TRBJ1-2; the match to TRBD1 covers 8 bases. CDR1 and CDR2 (germline): MNHEY, SVGAGI. Trimming took 2 bases from V and 4 from J; bases not matched to a gene: 3. The CDR3 spans 14 residues. CDR3 bases: TGTGCCAGCAGTTACAGACAGGGGTTCTATGGCTACACCTTC. It translates to CASSYRQGFYGYTF.

This clone has only one observation. The rearrangement links TRBV10-2 to TRBJ1-4; D not certain. The CDR3 contains 13 residues. Per the germline V gene, CDR1 is WSHSY and CDR2 is SAAADI. Trimming removed 6 bases at V and 7 bases at J, with 12 bases between. In DNA, the CDR3 is TGCGCCAGCAGAAGAGGGCGCGGTGAAAAACTGTTTTTT. Protein sequence: CASRRGRGEKLFF.

This chain links TRBV18 with TRBJ1-6, with TRBD1 matching 9 bases. Germline V CDR1 and CDR2: KGHSH, LQKENI. V shed 3 bases, J shed 9 bases, and the junction held 6 bases outside the gene matches. The CDR3 contains 15 residues. Here the CDR3 DNA reads TGTGCCAGCTCACCCGAACAGGGGGCGGGTTCACCCCTCCACTTT. It specifies CASSPEQGAGSPLHF.

This chain joins TRBV5-1 and TRBJ1-2; the match to TRBD1 covers 8 bases. Germline lookup yields CDR1 SGHRS and CDR2 YFSETQ. CDR3 length equals 16 residues. The V segment lost 0 bases and the J segment 4 bases; nucleotides outside the gene matches: 8. CDR3 amino acids: CASSLGTGQFLYGYTF. The CDR3 coding sequence is TGCGCCAGCAGCTTGGGGACAGGGCAGTTCCTCTATGGCTACACCTTC.

The J gene is TRBJ2-3, the V gene TRBV11-3; 7 bases agree with TRBD2. This CDR3 region has 14 residues. In germline, CDR1 is SGHNT, CDR2 YENEEA. V dropped 5 bases and J dropped 2; count of bases not matched to a gene: 4. CDR3 nucleotides: TGTGCCAGCAGCGGGGGACTACCCACAGATACGCAGTATTTT. Its translation is CASSGGLPTDTQYF.

This chain joins TRBV19 and TRBJ1-1; 7 nucleotides align to TRBD1. The CDR3 consists of 12 residues. The germline CDR1 and CDR2 sequences are LNHDA and SQIVND (reference sequence). Trimming cost V 7 bases and J 10 bases; bases outside gene matches: 9. The CDR3 protein is CASKGAANSAFF. The CDR3 DNA reads as TGTGCCAGTAAGGGGGCCGCCAACTCAGCTTTCTTT.

The V and J genes are TRBV5-4 and TRBJ2-3, with 7 bases that match TRBD2. The CDR3 length is 16 residues. With V trimmed by 1 base and J by 2 bases, 7 bases remained unmatched. Germline-derived CDR1 and CDR2 are SGHNT and YYREEE (reference sequence). The CDR3 reads CASSLRLADNTDTQYF. The CDR3 DNA follows: TGTGCCAGCAGCTTGCGGCTAGCGGACAACACAGATACGCAGTATTTT.

CDR3 DNA: TGTGCCAGCAGCTGGGACAGGGGGAGCACAGATACGCAGTATTTT. Translated: CASSWDRGSTDTQYF. The chain links TRBV7-2 to TRBJ2-3, with TRBD1 identical over 11 bases. The CDR3 runs 15 residues. Germline V lookup: CDR1 SGHTA, CDR2 FQGNSA. V lost 4 bases and J lost 0; bases outside the gene matches: 0.

V and J are TRBV5-5 and TRBJ2-3; D is unresolved. V shed 7 bases and J shed 0 bases, with 12 bases lying between them. The CDR3 spans 14 residues. CDR1 and CDR2 (germline): SGHKS, YYEKEE (reference sequence). CDR3 coding DNA: TGTGCCAGCCTATCTGGGCGTAGCACAGATACGCAGTATTTT. It codes for CASLSGRSTDTQYF.

CDR3 in amino acids: CSVAPPGNYGYTF. CDR3 DNA sequence: TGCAGCGTTGCCCCGCCGGGAAACTATGGCTACACCTTC. The gene calls are TRBV29-1 and TRBJ1-2, with D hard to call. The germline V and J ends were trimmed by 4 bases and 2 bases, with 11 bases remaining between them. The V gene's germline CDR1 is SQVTM and CDR2 ANQGSEA. This CDR3 contains 13 residues.

The V gene is TRBV7-2, the J gene TRBJ1-2; 9 bases are shared with TRBD1. V dropped 1 base and J dropped 4; count of bases not matched to a gene: 13. CDR1 is SGHTA, CDR2 FQGNSA, per germline. CDR3 length: 18 amino acids. DNA for the CDR3: TGTGCCAGCAGCTTAGTTGGGGTCAACAGGGGGCGCGGCTATGGCTACACCTTC. It codes for CASSLVGVNRGRGYGYTF.

In its sample, this clone was seen a few times. V usage is TRBV11-2 and J usage is TRBJ2-7; 8 nucleotides align to TRBD1. V lost 3 bases and J lost 2; bases outside the gene matches: 9. CDR1 is SGHAT, CDR2 FQNNGV, per germline. This CDR3 is built from 16 residues. The DNA of the CDR3 is TGTGCCAGCAGCTTCACCCGGGACAGGTTCGCCTACGAGCAGTACTTC. Translating gives CASSFTRDRFAYEQYF.

This clone appeared a single time. The V call is TRBV3-1 (or the pseudogene TRBV3-2), the J call TRBJ2-5, with TRBD2 identical over 7 bases. Germline V gives CDR1 LGHDT, CDR2 YNNKEL (reference sequence). The CDR3 has 15 amino acids. V shed 1 base and J 2 bases; nucleotides not matched to a gene: 4. Written as DNA, the CDR3 is TGTGCCAGCAGCCAAGGGACTAGGTGGCAAGAGACCCAGTACTTC. This translates into CASSQGTRWQETQYF.

The chain carries TRBV4-2 and TRBJ1-4; D call uncertain. From germline, CDR1 is LGHNA and CDR2 YNFKEQ. Trimming took off 0 bases at V and 7 bases at J, with 15 bases between the two ends. The CDR3 has 16 residues. The CDR3 spells CASSQEVEVRGEKLFF. The CDR3 bases are TGTGCCAGCAGCCAAGAGGTCGAGGTACGAGGTGAAAAACTGTTTTTT.

This clone was counted only a few times. The CDR3 DNA reads TGTGCCACCAGTGACCCCGGACAGACTAACTATGGCTACACCTTC. Amino acids: CATSDPGQTNYGYTF. The rearrangement links TRBV24-1 to TRBJ1-2; a weak D match, TRBD1 (6 bases). CDR1 KGHDR and CDR2 SFDVKD come from the germline V gene. The CDR3 covers 15 residues. The ends were cut back, 4 bases at V and 0 bases at J, with 11 bases in the middle.

The chain joins TRBV25-1 to TRBJ2-2; D ambiguous. Trimming took off 0 bases at V and 3 bases at J, with 11 bases between the two ends. This CDR3 spans 16 amino acids. The germline V gene encodes CDR1 MGHDK and CDR2 SYGVNS. CDR3 DNA sequence: TGTGCCAGCAGTGAATACCGGTTAACGGACACCGGGGAGCTGTTTTTT. It yields the protein CASSEYRLTDTGELFF.

The gene calls are TRBV24-1 and TRBJ1-5, with a possible D match to TRBD1 (6 bases). CDR3 length: 14 amino acids. CDR1 and CDR2 from the germline V gene are KGHDR and SFDVKD. Trimming took off 4 bases at V and 6 bases at J, with 12 bases between the two ends. As DNA, the CDR3 is TGTGCCACCAGTGAGAGACAGGCCGGTCAGCCCCAGCATTTT. Translated: CATSERQAGQPQHF.

The chain is built from TRBV30 and TRBJ1-2; 7 positions agree with TRBD1. This CDR3 comprises 13 residues. Per the germline V gene, CDR1 is GTSNPN and CDR2 is SVGIG (reference sequence). Trimming at V came to 3 bases and at J to 2 bases, leaving 3 bases not matched to a gene. The CDR3 region has the DNA TGTGCCTGGAGCCCAGGGGGGAACTATGGCTACACCTTC. It encodes CAWSPGGNYGYTF. The full variable domain, completed using reference TRBV30 and TRBJ1-2, is SQTIHQWPATLVQPVGSPLSLECTVEGTSNPNLYWYRQAAGRGLQLLFYSVGIGQISSEVPQNLSASRPQDRQFILSSKKLLLSDSGFYLCAWSPGGNYGYTFGSGTRLTVV.

This clone was counted between two and nine times. The chain couples TRBV11-3 to TRBJ1-2; 9 nucleotides line up with TRBD1. The germline V gene has CDR1 SGHNT and CDR2 YENEEA. This CDR3 contains 13 residues. The V and J ends lost 2 bases and 6 bases, in that order; junction bases with no gene match: 1. The CDR3 DNA follows: TGTGCCAGCAGCTTAAGGACAGGGGATGGCTACACCTTC. Its protein product is CASSLRTGDGYTF.

This chain uses TRBV7-2 with TRBJ1-2; the D is unclear. Trimming removed 5 bases from V and 4 bases from J, with 17 bases in between. The V gene's germline CDR1 is SGHTA and CDR2 FQGNSA. This CDR3 is 15 amino acids long. The CDR3 DNA sequence: TGTGCCAGCAGCCCTCCCCGGATGGGCCTCTATGGCTACACCTTC. Protein: CASSPPRMGLYGYTF.